This T cell receptor (beta chain) derives from a study of response to subunit inactivated influenza vaccine. Findings of the study overall: The authors put forward the suggestion that each seasonal influenza vaccination may bring in only a limited number of new T cells.

TCRdb ran MiXCR on the RT-PCR reads and lists one entry per CDR3 protein. This table holds approximately 700,000 distinct CDR3 sequences, around 13% found once. This clonotype occurred a few times. Antigen unknown. The CDR3 is made up of 12 amino acids. V lost 4 bases and J 2 bases, leaving 9 bases between the germline ends. CDR1 and CDR2 (germline): DFQATT, SNEGSKA (reference sequence). The V call is TRBV20-1, the J call TRBJ2-7, with D possibly matching TRBD2 (6 bases). The clonotype comes from a middle-aged man who received an inactivated influenza vaccine. The source was PBMCs from blood, collected approximately 15 days before vaccination. The CDR3 DNA follows: TGCAGTGCTAAGCGGGCGGCCTACGAGCAGTACTTC. It yields the protein CSAKRAAYEQYF.